This T cell receptor beta chain was obtained from a study of metastatic and nonmetastatic thyroid tumors. This clone came up many times. TCRdb re-analyzed the PCR reads through MiXCR. The data show 25,000 to 30,000 clones, with approximately 17% seen just once and about 4.2% held by the top ten. No patient had received any treatment before thyroid surgery. The germline V gene encodes CDR1 MNHNS and CDR2 SASEGT. The CDR3 is 13 residues long. V lost 5 bases and J lost 11, with 19 bases in between. The gene calls are TRBV6-1 and TRBJ2-7; possible D gene TRBD1, 6 bases. Sequencing was done on a sample of blood. The receptor was isolated from a female donor with papillary thyroid cancer or a benign thyroid nodule (not recorded which). Some clones in this sample may be carry-over from other donors' samples. CDR3 residues: CASSTLPGHREYF. In nucleotides, the CDR3 is TGTGCCAGCAGTACACTCCCGGGACATCGGGAGTACTTC.